This TCR beta chain came from a study of blood T cell repertoires in COVID-19. Study overall: Samples taken during acute and convalescent COVID-19 were collected in the United States, Italy and Spain.

The CDR3 is 18 residues long. With 5 bases clipped from V and 1 base from J, the junction kept 12 bases outside the gene matches. Germline V lookup: CDR1 SEHNR, CDR2 FQNEAQ (reference sequence). The age range of participants was about 18 to 90 years, with residence in some 25 US areas. Only in-frame clones appear in the TCRdb table, and some are missing; sequencing was by immunoSEQ multiplex PCR. This table holds some 530,000 clones, 80% to 90% found once. This chain joins TRBV7-9 and TRBJ2-3; TRBD2 aligns across 10 bases. This receptor was taken from a woman aged 55-75 years who had recovered from COVID-19. Sequences were obtained from PBMCs or T cells enriched from blood (not recorded which). The CDR3 DNA follows: TGTGCCAGCAGCCCCCGTCCGGGACTAGCGTTCCGCACAGATACGCAGTATTTT. Translated, it gives CASSPRPGLAFRTDTQYF.